This T cell receptor (beta chain) was profiled in a study of cytomegalovirus exposure and HLA in healthy donors. Per germline, CDR1 SGHRS and CDR2 YFSETQ. V lost 3 bases, J lost 0 bases, and 13 bases lay in between. This CDR3 region has 16 residues. Researchers ran the PCR with 60 Vbeta and 13 Jbeta primers. Clones were sequenced by immunoSEQ multiplex PCR, and TCRdb holds only the in-frame ones, with some missing. The sample holds some 130,000 clones. V is TRBV5-1 and J is TRBJ1-3; D might be TRBD1 (6 bases). This TCR was sampled from a woman aged 40 to 50 in good health and CMV-seropositive. Sequencing was performed on PBMCs. The CDR3 coding sequence is TGCGCCAGCAGCTACCGGACAGAGACCTCTGGAAACACCATATATTTT. This sequence encodes CASSYRTETSGNTIYF.